This TCR beta chain stems from a study of chemoradiotherapy in HPV16-positive cancers. This CDR3 has 16 amino acids. The V gene's germline CDR1 is LGHNA and CDR2 YNFKEQ. Trimming took 1 base from V and 5 from J, leaving 16 bases between them. TCRdb's copy holds only in-frame clones and misses some; the assay was immunoSEQ multiplex PCR. This table holds tens of thousands of clones, 70% to 90% found once. This clonotype was sampled from a human donor with HPV-associated anogenital cancer. The gene calls are TRBV4-2 and TRBJ2-3, with D unresolved. Sample: blood, taken from a patient who underwent chemoradiotherapy. The CDR3, as DNA: TGTGCCAGCAGCCAAGTTCTAGATGGGCTTAAAGATACGCAGTATTTT. Its translation: CASSQVLDGLKDTQYF.